This T cell receptor beta chain was sequenced in a study of CD8+CD57+ T cells in acquired aplastic anemia (dated by TCRdb to the late 2010s). With respect to the entire study: A mean of roughly 2.9 ug of DNA, ranging from about 0.19 to 30 ug, was extracted from sorted CD4+ and CD8+ cells. A CD8+CD57+ expansion meant a frequency higher than the mean frequency seen in healthy subjects.

The patients picked for sequencing were ones in whom flow cytometry had shown an expansion of CD8+CD57+ cells. Every patient had a diagnosis of severe acquired aplastic anemia based on International Study of Aplastic Anemia and Agranulocytosis and Camitta criteria. Patients had received no therapy at the time of blood sampling. The study deep-sequenced TCR repertoires of sorted CD4+ and CD8+ blood T cells from severe aplastic anemia patients and healthy subjects. Patients were enrolled in the USA under clinicaltrials.gov protocols 00001620, 01623167, 00001397, 00071045, 00081523 and 00961064. Ficoll-Paque density gradient centrifugation was used to isolate peripheral blood mononuclear cells. Before DNA extraction, CD4+ and CD8+ T cells were sorted with FACS or magnetic beads. Points on this clonotype: The target of this receptor is not known. Base-call qualities are not available, and no considerably larger clone is one nucleotide away.

The investigation overall reported the following: Twenty-nine CD8+ CDR3 sequences were shared between patients and controls but appeared highly expressed in patients and within their immunodominant clones. No significant difference in CD8+ Simpson's diversity was found between patients and healthy controls (P=0.060).

The CDR3 holds 16 amino acids from the cysteine to the phenylalanine. The entry retains the CDR3 DNA only, 48 bases that are in frame from base 1. V and J are trimmed by 0 bases and 2 bases, and the gene matches miss 6 bases of the junction. CDR1 ENHRY and CDR2 SYGVKD are derived from the germline V gene. Genomic DNA served as template for TCR beta VDJ combination and CDR3 sequence profiling. An Illumina HiSeq 2000 was used for TCR repertoire sequencing. The authors processed their data as follows. TRBV/TRBJ rearrangement plots, CDR3 size and DJ length profiles, and Simpson's diversity index were used to evaluate the repertoires. The most abundant DNA sequence in the deep sequencing data was taken as the immunodominant clone. CDR3 amino acid sequences were screened for sharing across subjects and compared with published repertoires and the VDJdb database. The public reads were reanalyzed by TCRdb: fastp trimming at Q25, MiXCR alignment, in-frame beta chains only. Here each entry gathers all rows of one CDR3 protein and keeps the most common genes and DNA. The V and J calls were not made by the authors but by TCRdb's processing. The sample table holds approximately 190,000 distinct CDR3 sequences, of which approximately 48% were seen once. Of the sample, about 9.5% falls within the top ten clones.

The TCR sequence derives from a human donor with aplastic anemia. Recombination joined TRBV10-3 with TRBJ1-2, with 7 junctional bases fitting TRBD1. The sample was sorted CD4+, CD8+, or CD8+CD57+ T cells (not recorded which) from PBMCs. The CDR3 corresponds to CAISESSVTGNYGYTF. The DNA sequence follows: TGTGCCATCAGTGAGTCTTCAGTGACAGGGAACTATGGCTACACCTTC.